Listed here are 10 T cell receptor beta chains from one sample, sequenced in a study of blood T cell repertoires in COVID-19. Sequencing was performed with immunoSEQ multiplex PCR; in TCRdb, only in-frame clones are kept and a portion is missing. The table shows approximately 300,000 clones, with about 92% occurring only once. The sample was PBMCs or T cells enriched from blood (not recorded which). The receptors were gathered from a man aged 55 to 69 who had recovered from COVID-19.

This CDR3 is CASSSAGGNSPLHF. In DNA form, the CDR3 reads TGTGCCAGCAGTTCGGCGGGAGGAAATTCACCCCTCCACTTT. The chain joins TRBV6-5 to TRBJ1-6, with D unresolved. CDR3 length: 14 amino acids. The germline gives CDR1 MNHEY, CDR2 SVGAGI. The germline V and J ends were trimmed by 4 bases and 7 bases, with 11 bases remaining between them.

The V call is TRBV29-1, the J call TRBJ1-3; 8 bases match TRBD1. CDR1 and CDR2 from the germline V gene are SQVTM and ANQGSEA. J lost 2 bases, V lost 4 bases, and 1 base had no gene match. CDR3 length equals 13 residues. In DNA form, the CDR3 reads TGCAGCGTTGTGACAGGGGCTGGAAACACCATATATTTT. Its translation is CSVVTGAGNTIYF.

The chain combines TRBV6-4 with TRBJ2-7, with 9 bases matching TRBD1. The J segment lost 2 bases and the V segment lost 6 bases, leaving 14 bases of the junction unmatched. This CDR3 spans 17 amino acids. CDR1 and CDR2 from the germline V gene are MRHNA and SNTAGT. The CDR3 reads CASRPCNKTGGTYEQYF. CDR3 in DNA: TGTGCCAGCAGGCCATGCAACAAGACAGGGGGAACCTACGAGCAGTACTTC.

This chain connects TRBV7-4 to TRBJ1-3; D might be TRBD1 (6 bases). The CDR3 has 16 residues. Germline CDR1 is SGHVT and CDR2 is SQSDAQ. V was trimmed by 1 base and J by 5 bases, leaving 15 bases between them. The CDR3: CASSLGPRGFRNTIYF. For the CDR3, the DNA is TGTGCCAGCAGCTTAGGGCCCAGGGGATTTAGAAACACCATATATTTT.

The chain combines TRBV10-2 with TRBJ2-7; 7 nucleotides match TRBD2. Germline CDR1 reads WSHSY; CDR2 reads SAAADI. Losses at the gene ends were 4 bases for V and 2 bases for J; bases not matched to a gene: 17. The CDR3 loop spans 18 amino acids. Written as DNA, the CDR3 is TGCGCCAGCAGTGGGTGGAGGGAGGGCAAGATAGTTGCCTACGAGCAGTACTTC. Protein product: CASSGWREGKIVAYEQYF.

The chain recombines TRBV5-6 with TRBJ1-3; a weak D match, TRBD1 (6 bases). This CDR3 is 17 amino acids long. CDR1 and CDR2 (germline): SGHDT, YYEEEE. V was trimmed by 4 bases and J by 0 bases, leaving 17 bases between them. The chain's CDR3 is CASSKRTAASSGNTIYF. CDR3 DNA: TGTGCCAGCAGCAAGAGGACAGCCGCTAGCTCTGGAAACACCATATATTTT.

This chain links TRBV10-2 with TRBJ2-1, with TRBD2 matching 13 bases. J gave up 4 bases and V 6 bases, and 3 bases lay outside the gene matches. CDR1 and CDR2 (germline): WSHSY, SAAADI. There are 15 residues in the CDR3. The CDR3 bases are TGCGCCAGCAGCCGGACTAGCGGGGGATACAATGAGCAGTTCTTC. Its protein product is CASSRTSGGYNEQFF.

The chain uses TRBV4-3 and TRBJ2-1; D gene uncertain. Germline assignment: CDR1 LGHNA and CDR2 YSLEER. Trimming removed 0 bases at V and 7 bases at J, with 10 bases between. CDR3 length equals 14 residues. The DNA of the CDR3 is TGCGCCAGCAGCCAAGAAACTACGTGGAATGAGCAGTTCTTC. Protein: CASSQETTWNEQFF.

V usage is TRBV11-2 and J usage is TRBJ1-2; the D gene is possibly TRBD1 (5 bases). Per the germline V gene, CDR1 is SGHAT and CDR2 is FQNNGV. The CDR3 runs 18 residues. Trimming left V 2 bases short and J 1 base short, with 20 bases between. The CDR3: CASSLRPSWGDFNYGYTF. Written as DNA, the CDR3 is TGTGCCAGCAGCTTACGGCCCTCGTGGGGGGATTTTAACTATGGCTACACCTTC. Variable domain in full (rest from reference TRBV11-2 and TRBJ1-2): EAGVAQSPRYKIIEKRQSVAFWCNPISGHATLYWYQQILGQGPKLLIQFQNNGVVDDSQLPKDRFSAERLKGVDSTLKIQPAKLEDSAVYLCASSLRPSWGDFNYGYTFGSGTRLTVV.

The rearrangement uses TRBV29-1 and TRBJ1-1; the match to TRBD1 covers 8 bases. J gave up 11 bases and V 5 bases, and 10 bases lay outside the gene matches. CDR3 length: 12 amino acids. Per the germline V gene, CDR1 is SQVTM and CDR2 is ANQGSEA. CDR3 loop: CSVQGAGPPAFF. The CDR3 DNA is TGCAGCGTTCAGGGGGCGGGACCCCCGGCTTTCTTT.